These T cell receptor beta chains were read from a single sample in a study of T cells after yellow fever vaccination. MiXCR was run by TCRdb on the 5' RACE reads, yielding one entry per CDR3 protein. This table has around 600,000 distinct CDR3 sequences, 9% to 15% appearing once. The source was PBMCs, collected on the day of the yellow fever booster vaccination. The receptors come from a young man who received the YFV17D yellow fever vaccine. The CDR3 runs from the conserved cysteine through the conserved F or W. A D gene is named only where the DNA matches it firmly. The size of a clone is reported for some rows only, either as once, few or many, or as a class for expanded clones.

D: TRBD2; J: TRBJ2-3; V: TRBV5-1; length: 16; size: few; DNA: TGCGCCAGCAGCTTGAGGCTAGCGGGGAGCACAGATACGCAGTATTTT; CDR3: CASSLRLAGSTDTQYF
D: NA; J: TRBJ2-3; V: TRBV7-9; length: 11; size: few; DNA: TGTGCCAGCAGCTTAGAGGGGAGTCGGCATTTT; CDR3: CASSLEGSRHF
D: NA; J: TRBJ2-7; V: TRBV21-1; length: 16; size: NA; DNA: TGTGCCACCATGGGAGGGACCGGGACTAGCTACTACGAGCAGTACTTC; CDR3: CATMGGTGTSYYEQYF
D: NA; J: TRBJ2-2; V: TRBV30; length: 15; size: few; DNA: TGTGCCTGGAGTGCCTGGACCTTGAACACCGGGGAGCTGTTTTTT; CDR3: CAWSAWTLNTGELFF
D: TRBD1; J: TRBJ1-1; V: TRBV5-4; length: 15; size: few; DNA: TGTGCCAGCAGCCAGAGGACAGGGTCGAACACTGAAGCTTTCTTT; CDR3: CASSQRTGSNTEAFF
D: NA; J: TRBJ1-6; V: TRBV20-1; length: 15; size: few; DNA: TGCAGTGTCGTGGAGGTTGGCTCCTATAATTCACCCCTCCACTTT; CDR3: CSVVEVGSYNSPLHF
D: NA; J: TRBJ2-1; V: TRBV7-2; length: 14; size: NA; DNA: TGTGCCAGCAGCTTAGGGGGATACCAGACCGAGCAGTTCTTC; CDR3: CASSLGGYQTEQFF
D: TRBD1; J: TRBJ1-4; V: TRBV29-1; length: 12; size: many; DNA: TGCAGCGGGGGGACAGGGAGGGAAAAACTGTTTTTT; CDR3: CSGGTGREKLFF
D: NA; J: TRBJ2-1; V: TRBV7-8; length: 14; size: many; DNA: TGTGCCAGCAGCCCAATCCGTTTTGGCAATGAGCAGTTCTTC; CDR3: CASSPIRFGNEQFF
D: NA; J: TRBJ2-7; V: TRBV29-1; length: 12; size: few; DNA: TGCAGCGCCGTCGGCAACTCCTACGAGCAGTACTTC; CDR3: CSAVGNSYEQYF
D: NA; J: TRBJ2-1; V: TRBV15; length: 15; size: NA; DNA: TGTGCCACCAGCACCGAGACGGGACTCTACAATGAGCAGTTCTTC; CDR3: CATSTETGLYNEQFF
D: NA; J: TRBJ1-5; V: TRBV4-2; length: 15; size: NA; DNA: TGTGCCAGCAGCCAAGCAGGGTGGACGAATCAGCCCCAGCATTTT; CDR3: CASSQAGWTNQPQHF
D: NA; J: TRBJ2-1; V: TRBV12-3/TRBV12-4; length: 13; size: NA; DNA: TGTGCCAGCGCCGGACAGATAAACAATGAGCAGTTCTTC; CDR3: CASAGQINNEQFF
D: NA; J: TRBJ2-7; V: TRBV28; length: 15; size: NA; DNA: TGTGCCAGCAGACTTGGCCCGGGAACTCCCAACGAGCAGTACTTC; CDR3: CASRLGPGTPNEQYF